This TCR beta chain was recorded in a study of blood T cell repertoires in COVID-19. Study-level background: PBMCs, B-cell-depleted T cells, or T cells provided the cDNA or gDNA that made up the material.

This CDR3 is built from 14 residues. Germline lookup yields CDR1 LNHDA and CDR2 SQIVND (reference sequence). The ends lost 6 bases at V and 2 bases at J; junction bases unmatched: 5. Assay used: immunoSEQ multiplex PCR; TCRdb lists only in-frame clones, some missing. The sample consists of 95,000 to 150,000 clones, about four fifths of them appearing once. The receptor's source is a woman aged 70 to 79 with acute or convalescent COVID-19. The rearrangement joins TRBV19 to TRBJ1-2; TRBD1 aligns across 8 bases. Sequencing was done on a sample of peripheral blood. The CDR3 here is CASRADRANYGYTF. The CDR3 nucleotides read TGTGCCAGTAGGGCGGACAGGGCCAACTATGGCTACACCTTC.